The sequence of this TCR beta chain was determined in a study of identical twins' blood T cells. Germline assignment: CDR1 DFQATT and CDR2 SNEGSKA (reference sequence). V lost 8 bases to trimming and J lost 0 bases, with 5 bases between them. This CDR3 comprises 11 residues. Each TCR cDNA library carried sample-specific barcodes on both ends. TCRdb called the 5' RACE reads again in MiXCR, with one record for every CDR3 protein. The sample contains hundreds of thousands of distinct CDR3 sequences, 28% of which appear only once. Input material: PBMCs. The receptor was isolated from a woman aged 18-50 years in good health. This chain links TRBV20-1 with TRBJ1-3; D gene ambiguous. The CDR3 region is CSPSSGNTIYF. In DNA, the CDR3 is TGCAGTCCGAGCTCTGGAAACACCATATATTTT.